Presented here are 4 T cell receptor beta chains from one specimen sequenced in a study of technical replicates of blood from a handful of donors. Assay: immunoSEQ multiplex PCR; the TCRdb copy retains only in-frame clones and omits some. The sample contains approximately 94,000 clones, roughly 95% of which appear only once. The sequencing input was T cells isolated from PBMCs. The receptor source for this set is a human donor in good health.

The chain employs TRBV13 and TRBJ1-4; TRBD1 matches 7 bases. J gave up 6 bases and V 1 base, and 2 bases lay outside the gene matches. CDR3 length: 14 residues. From germline, CDR1 is PRHDT and CDR2 FYEKMQ (reference sequence). CDR3 amino acids: CASSLVTGDEKLFF. The CDR3 nucleotides are TGTGCCAGCAGCTTAGTCACAGGGGATGAAAAACTGTTTTTT.

This sequence joins TRBV4-1 and TRBJ2-5, with TRBD1 as a possible D gene (5 bases). There are 17 residues in the CDR3. V dropped 3 bases and J dropped 0 bases, with 17 bases sitting between them. Germline V gene lookup returns CDR1 MGHRA and CDR2 YSYEKL. The CDR3 sequence is CASSQGLFWTHQETQYF. As DNA, the CDR3 is TGCGCCAGCAGCCAGGGCCTGTTTTGGACACACCAAGAGACCCAGTACTTC.

This sequence joins TRBV10-3 and TRBJ1-2, with D possibly matching TRBD1 (6 bases). V lost 4 bases, J lost 8 bases, and 14 bases lay in between. Germline V lookup: CDR1 ENHRY, CDR2 SYGVKD. This CDR3 has 13 residues. In DNA form, the CDR3 reads TGTGCCATCAGTGGGGGGCAGGGTGAAGGCTACACCTTC. Amino acid sequence: CAISGGQGEGYTF.

This chain joins TRBV28 and TRBJ1-3; D is perhaps TRBD1 (5 bases). Trimming took 8 bases from V and 0 from J, leaving 14 bases between them. CDR1 and CDR2 from the germline V gene are MDHEN and SYDVKM. The CDR3 runs to 15 residues. The CDR3 DNA reads TGTGCCAGCCACCCAGGACATTTCTCTGGAAACACCATATATTTT. It encodes CASHPGHFSGNTIYF.